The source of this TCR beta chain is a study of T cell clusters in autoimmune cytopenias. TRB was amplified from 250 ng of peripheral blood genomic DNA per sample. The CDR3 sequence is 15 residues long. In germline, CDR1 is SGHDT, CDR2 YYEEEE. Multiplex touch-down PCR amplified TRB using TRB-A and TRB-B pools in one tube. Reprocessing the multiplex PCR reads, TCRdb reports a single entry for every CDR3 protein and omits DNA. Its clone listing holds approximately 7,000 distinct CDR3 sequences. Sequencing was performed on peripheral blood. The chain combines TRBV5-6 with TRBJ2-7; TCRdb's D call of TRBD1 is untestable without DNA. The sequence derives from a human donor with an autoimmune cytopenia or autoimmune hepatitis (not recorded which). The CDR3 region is CASSLYGGPVYEQYF.